This TCR beta chain derives from a study of breast tumors, draining lymph nodes, adjacent tissues. Samples came from axillary lymph nodes draining the breast cancer. CDR1 and CDR2 from the germline V gene are SNHLY and FYNNEI. V lost 4 bases to trimming and J lost 4 bases; unmatched junction nucleotides: 3. The CDR3 totals 14 residues. TCRdb independently ran MiXCR on the multiplex PCR reads; one entry per CDR3 protein. The data show about 130,000 distinct CDR3 sequences, around 20% seen once. The sample was axillary lymph node tissue. The chain employs TRBV2 and TRBJ1-1; TRBD1 agrees at 10 bases. This clonotype originated in a female donor with breast cancer. Some clones in this sample may be carry-over from other donors' samples. The CDR3 DNA reads TGTGCCAGCAGTGTTGGACAGGGGGTCACTGAAGCTTTCTTT. This translates into CASSVGQGVTEAFF.